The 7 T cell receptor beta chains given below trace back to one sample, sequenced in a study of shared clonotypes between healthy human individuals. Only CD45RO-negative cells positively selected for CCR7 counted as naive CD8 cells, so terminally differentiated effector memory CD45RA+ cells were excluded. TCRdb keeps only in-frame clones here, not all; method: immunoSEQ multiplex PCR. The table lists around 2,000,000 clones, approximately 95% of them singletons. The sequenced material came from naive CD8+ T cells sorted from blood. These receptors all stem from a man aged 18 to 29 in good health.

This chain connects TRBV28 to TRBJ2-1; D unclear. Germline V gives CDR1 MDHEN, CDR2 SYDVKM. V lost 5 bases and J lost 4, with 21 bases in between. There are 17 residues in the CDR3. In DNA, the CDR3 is TGTGCCAGCAGTACCCTTCGTTCAGGACGGTCATACAATGAGCAGTTCTTC. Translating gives CASSTLRSGRSYNEQFF.

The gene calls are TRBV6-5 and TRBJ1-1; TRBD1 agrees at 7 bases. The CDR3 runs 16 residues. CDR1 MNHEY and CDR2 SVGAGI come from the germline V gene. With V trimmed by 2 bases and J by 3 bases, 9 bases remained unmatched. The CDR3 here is CASSYLSGGEDTEAFF. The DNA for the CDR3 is TGTGCCAGCAGTTACCTTTCAGGGGGAGAGGACACTGAAGCTTTCTTT.

The CDR3 DNA reads as TGTGCCAGCAGCCCTGTACCGACAGGGAGTGGGATTGAGCAGTTCTTC. Its translation: CASSPVPTGSGIEQFF. This chain connects TRBV14 to TRBJ2-1; 7 bases align to TRBD1. In germline, CDR1 is SGHDN, CDR2 FVKESK. The V gene end was trimmed by 4 bases and the J gene end by 9 bases; junction bases not matched to a gene: 15. This CDR3 has 16 residues.

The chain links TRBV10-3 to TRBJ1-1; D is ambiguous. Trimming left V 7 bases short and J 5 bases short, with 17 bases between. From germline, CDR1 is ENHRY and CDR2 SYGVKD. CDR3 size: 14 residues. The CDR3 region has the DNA TGTGCCATCACCTCGACCGGGGAAGGGACTGAAGCTTTCTTT. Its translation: CAITSTGEGTEAFF.

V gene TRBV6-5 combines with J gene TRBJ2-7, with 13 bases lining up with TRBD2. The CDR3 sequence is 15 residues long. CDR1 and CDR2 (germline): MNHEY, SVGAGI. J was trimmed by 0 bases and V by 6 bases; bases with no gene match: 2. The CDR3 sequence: CASSTSGGASYEQYF. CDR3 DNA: TGTGCCAGCAGCACTAGCGGGGGGGCCTCCTACGAGCAGTACTTC.

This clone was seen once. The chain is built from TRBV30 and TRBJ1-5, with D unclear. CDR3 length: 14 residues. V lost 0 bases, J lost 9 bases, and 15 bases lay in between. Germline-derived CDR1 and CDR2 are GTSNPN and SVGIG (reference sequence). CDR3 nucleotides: TGTGCCTGGAGTGTACTGCCGCGAGGAGGGCCCCAGCATTTT. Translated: CAWSVLPRGGPQHF.

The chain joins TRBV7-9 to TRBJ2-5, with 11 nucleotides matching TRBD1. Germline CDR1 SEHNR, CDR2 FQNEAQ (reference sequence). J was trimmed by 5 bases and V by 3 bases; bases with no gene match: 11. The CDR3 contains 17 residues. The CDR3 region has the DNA TGTGCCAGCAGCTTCCCTATAGGACAGGGGGCGTTTGAGACCCAGTACTTC. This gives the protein CASSFPIGQGAFETQYF.